This T cell receptor beta chain originates from a study of T cells in tumors after PD-1 blockade. Study as a whole: Either cemiplimab 350 mg every 2 weeks or pembrolizumab 200 mg every 3 weeks was given. Daily vismodegib 150 mg continued in a subset of anti-PD-1-treated patients.

Genomic DNA template from tumor biopsies or peripheral blood, 616 ng to 6,004 ng input. Findings and limits, study-wide: Most post-therapy expanded exhausted CD8+ clones were new, undetected before treatment.

About this clone: Its target is unknown.

Method: immunoSEQ multiplex PCR; TCRdb's copy keeps in-frame clones and lacks some. The sample contains about 5,800 clones, 65% to 70% of which appear only once. Germline lookup yields CDR1 GTSNPN and CDR2 SVGIG (reference sequence). This CDR3 has 13 residues. V lost 3 bases to trimming and J lost 4 bases, with 12 bases between them. This receptor was identified in a human donor with basal cell carcinoma. The chain joins TRBV30 to TRBJ1-1; possible D gene TRBD1, 5 bases. Material: tumor tissue, obtained before anti-PD-1 treatment. The CDR3 loop reads CAWRGGGITEAFF. The CDR3, as DNA: TGTGCCTGGAGGGGTGGGGGAATCACTGAAGCTTTCTTT. The whole variable domain, filled in from reference TRBV30 and TRBJ1-1, reads SQTIHQWPATLVQPVGSPLSLECTVEGTSNPNLYWYRQAAGRGLQLLFYSVGIGQISSEVPQNLSASRPQDRQFILSSKKLLLSDSGFYLCAWRGGGITEAFFGQGTRLTVV.